This TCR beta chain was identified in a study of PD-1 blockade in classical Hodgkin lymphoma. Every patient experienced relapse after autologous stem cell transplantation, and brentuximab vedotin exposure varied. Germline V CDR1 and CDR2: LNHDA, SQIVND (reference sequence). The CDR3 length is 15 residues. V lost 2 bases and J 7 bases, leaving 14 bases between the germline ends. Sequenced by immunoSEQ multiplex PCR; TCRdb stores in-frame clones only, minus some. The table has more than 140,000 clones, about 81% seen once; the top ten hold about 9.2%. Concerning this clone itself: Its antigen remains unknown.

Points from the study as a whole: Although disease activity or prior therapy may be involved, causes of the repertoire differences remain undefined.

The TCR comes from a human donor with classical Hodgkin lymphoma. Sample: peripheral blood mononuclear cells (PBMCs), taken before the second cycle of nivolumab. The chain has TRBV19 and TRBJ1-4; D is ambiguous. The CDR3 nucleotides read TGTGCCAGTAGTATACGGCCGTTCCGGAGTGAAAAACTGTTTTTT. Its translation is CASSIRPFRSEKLFF.